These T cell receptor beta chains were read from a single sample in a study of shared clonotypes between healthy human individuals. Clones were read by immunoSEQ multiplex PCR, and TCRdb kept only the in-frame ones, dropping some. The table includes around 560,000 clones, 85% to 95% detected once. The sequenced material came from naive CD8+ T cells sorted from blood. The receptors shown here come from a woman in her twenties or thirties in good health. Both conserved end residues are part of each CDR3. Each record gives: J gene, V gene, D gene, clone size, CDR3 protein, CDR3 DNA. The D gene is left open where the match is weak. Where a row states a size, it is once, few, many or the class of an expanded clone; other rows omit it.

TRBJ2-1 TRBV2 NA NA CARGSSTTYNEQFF TGTGCCAGGGGTAGCTCTACCACCTACAATGAGCAGTTCTTC
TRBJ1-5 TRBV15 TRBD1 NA CATSSTGHNQPQHF TGTGCCACCAGCTCGACAGGGCACAATCAGCCCCAGCATTTT
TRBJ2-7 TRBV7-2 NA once CASSFGLTPYEQYF TGTGCCAGCAGCTTCGGACTAACACCCTACGAGCAGTACTTC
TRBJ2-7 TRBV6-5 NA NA CASSYSGGAEQYF TGTGCCAGCAGTTACTCAGGGGGAGCCGAGCAGTACTTC
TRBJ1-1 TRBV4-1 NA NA CASSPTRTANEAFF TGCGCCAGCAGCCCGACCCGGACAGCCAATGAAGCTTTCTTT
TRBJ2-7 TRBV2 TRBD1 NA CASSQGDRVSYEQYF TGTGCCAGCAGCCAAGGGGACAGGGTCTCCTACGAGCAGTACTTC
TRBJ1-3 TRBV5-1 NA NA CASSLKAPSGNTIYF TGCGCCAGCAGCTTGAAGGCACCCTCTGGAAACACCATATATTTT
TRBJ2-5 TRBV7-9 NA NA CASSPDLPGSQETQYF TGTGCCAGCAGCCCGGACCTACCAGGGAGCCAAGAGACCCAGTACTTC
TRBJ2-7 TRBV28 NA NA CASSFGYEQYF TGTGCCAGCAGTTTTGGCTACGAGCAGTACTTC
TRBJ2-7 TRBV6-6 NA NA CASSYSGQDYEQYF TGTGCCAGCAGTTACTCTGGGCAAGACTACGAGCAGTACTTC
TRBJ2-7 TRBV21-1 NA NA CASSKLCFGYEQYF TGTGCCAGCAGCAAATTATGCTTCGGCTACGAGCAGTACTTC
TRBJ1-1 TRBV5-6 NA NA CASSSAPQGTEAFF TGTGCCAGCAGTTCGGCCCCGCAGGGCACTGAAGCTTTCTTT
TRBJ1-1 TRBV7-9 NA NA CASSLSSAEAFF TGTGCCAGCAGCTTAAGTTCCGCTGAAGCTTTCTTT
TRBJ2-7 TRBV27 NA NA CASSPGGTVYEQYF TGTGCCAGCAGTCCAGGGGGGACCGTCTACGAGCAGTACTTC
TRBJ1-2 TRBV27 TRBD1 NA CASSLLTGDGGYTF TGTGCCAGCAGTTTATTAACAGGGGACGGTGGCTACACCTTC
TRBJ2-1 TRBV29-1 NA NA CSVVGVSRNEQFF TGCAGCGTTGTAGGAGTTTCGCGCAATGAGCAGTTCTTC
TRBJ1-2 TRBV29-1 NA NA CSVDRVKGTNYGYTF TGCAGCGTGGATAGGGTCAAGGGTACTAACTATGGCTACACCTTC
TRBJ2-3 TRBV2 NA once CASSWAGSTDTQYF TGTGCCAGCTCCTGGGCAGGAAGCACAGATACGCAGTATTTT
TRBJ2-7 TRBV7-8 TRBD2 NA CASSRSGSVYEQYF TGTGCCAGCAGCCGAAGCGGGAGTGTCTACGAGCAGTACTTC
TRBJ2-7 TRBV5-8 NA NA CASSLAFTGSVHEQYF TGTGCCAGCAGCTTGGCCTTTACAGGGTCGGTCCACGAGCAGTACTTC
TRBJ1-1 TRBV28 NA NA CASSLLGEAFF TGTGCCAGCAGTTTACTGGGGGAAGCTTTCTTT
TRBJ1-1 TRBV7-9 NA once CASSSSGTEAFF TGTGCCAGCAGCTCTAGCGGTACTGAAGCTTTCTTT
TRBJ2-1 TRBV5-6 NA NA CASSFRQQYNEQFF TGTGCCAGCAGCTTCCGACAGCAATACAATGAGCAGTTCTTC
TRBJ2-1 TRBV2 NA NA CASSEDQRYYNEQFF TGTGCCAGCAGTGAAGATCAAAGGTACTACAATGAGCAGTTCTTC
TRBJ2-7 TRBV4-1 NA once CASSSDIAYEQYF TGCGCCAGCAGCTCGGACATAGCCTACGAGCAGTACTTC
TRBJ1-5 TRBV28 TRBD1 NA CASSFQGALRGQPQHF TGTGCCAGCAGTTTTCAGGGGGCGCTAAGGGGTCAGCCCCAGCATTTT
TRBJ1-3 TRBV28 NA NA CASRSSVGELSGNTIYF TGTGCCAGCAGATCAAGTGTCGGGGAACTCTCTGGAAACACCATATATTTT
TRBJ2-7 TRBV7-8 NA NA CASRPAHEPYEQYF TGTGCCAGCAGACCCGCTCACGAACCCTACGAGCAGTACTTC
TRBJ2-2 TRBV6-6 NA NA CASSYSRFANTGELFF TGTGCCAGCAGTTACTCCAGGTTCGCGAACACCGGGGAGCTGTTTTTT
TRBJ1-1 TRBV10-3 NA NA CAISESGTEAFF TGTGCCATCAGTGAGTCGGGGACAGAAGCTTTCTTT
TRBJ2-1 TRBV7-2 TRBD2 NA CASSYLRLAGNNEQFF TGTGCCAGCAGTTATCTGAGACTAGCGGGAAACAATGAGCAGTTCTTC
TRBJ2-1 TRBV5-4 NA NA CASSLSSGHNEQFF TGTGCCAGCAGCTTGTCCAGCGGCCACAATGAGCAGTTCTTC
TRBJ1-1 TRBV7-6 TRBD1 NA CASTGTGGTEAFF TGTGCCAGCACCGGGACAGGGGGCACTGAAGCTTTCTTT
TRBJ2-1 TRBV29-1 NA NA CSVELPASLTRSYNEQFF TGCAGCGTTGAGTTGCCAGCCAGCCTCACGCGATCCTACAATGAGCAGTTCTTC
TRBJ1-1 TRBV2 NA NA CASSVQRKMNTEAFF TGTGCCAGCAGTGTACAGAGGAAGATGAACACTGAAGCTTTCTTT
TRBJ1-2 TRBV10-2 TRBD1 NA CASSDGTDGYTF TGCGCCAGCAGTGATGGGACAGATGGCTACACCTTC
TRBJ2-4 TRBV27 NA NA CASSPETGYLIQYF TGTGCCAGCAGTCCCGAGACAGGATATCTCATTCAGTACTTC
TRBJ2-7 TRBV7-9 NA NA CASSLAGAYEQYF TGTGCCAGCAGCTTAGCGGGGGCCTACGAGCAGTACTTC
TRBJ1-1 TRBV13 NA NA CASSYSHGPEGWEAFF TGTGCCAGCAGCTATTCCCACGGTCCCGAGGGCTGGGAAGCTTTCTTT
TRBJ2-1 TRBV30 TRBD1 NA CAWDRGKKQFF TGTGCCTGGGACAGGGGAAAAAAGCAGTTCTTC
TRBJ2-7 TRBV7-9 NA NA CASSLGVAFYEQYF TGTGCCAGCAGCTTAGGGGTAGCCTTCTACGAGCAGTACTTC
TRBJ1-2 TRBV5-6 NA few CASRLGVYGYTF TGTGCCAGCAGATTGGGAGTCTATGGCTACACCTTC
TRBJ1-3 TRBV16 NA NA CASSQSGGSGNTIYF TGTGCCAGCAGCCAATCGGGAGGGTCTGGAAACACCATATATTTT
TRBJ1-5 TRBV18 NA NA CASSPPGVREVQPQHF TGTGCCAGCTCACCGCCGGGGGTCAGGGAAGTACAGCCCCAGCATTTT
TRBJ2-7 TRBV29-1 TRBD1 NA CSVSSGQGPYEQYF TGCAGCGTGTCCTCGGGACAGGGTCCCTACGAGCAGTACTTC
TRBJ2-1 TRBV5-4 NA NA CASSGDSGEQFF TGTGCCAGCAGCGGGGATAGCGGTGAGCAGTTCTTC
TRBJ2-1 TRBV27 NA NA CASSLYLRTAYNEQFF TGTGCCAGCAGTTTATACTTAAGGACTGCCTACAATGAGCAGTTCTTC
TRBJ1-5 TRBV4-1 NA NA CASSQGRSEPQHF TGCGCCAGCAGCCAAGGAAGGAGTGAGCCCCAGCATTTT
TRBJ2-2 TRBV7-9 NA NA CASSLGDRELFF TGTGCCAGCAGCTTAGGAGATAGGGAGCTGTTTTTT